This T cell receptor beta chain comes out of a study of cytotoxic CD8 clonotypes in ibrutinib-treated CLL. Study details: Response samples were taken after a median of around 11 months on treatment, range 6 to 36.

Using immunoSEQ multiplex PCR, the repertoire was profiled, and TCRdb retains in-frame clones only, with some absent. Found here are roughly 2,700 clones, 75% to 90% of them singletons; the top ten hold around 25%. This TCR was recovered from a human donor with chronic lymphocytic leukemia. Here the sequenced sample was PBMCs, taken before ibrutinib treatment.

This CDR3 is CASSLGHQEEKLFF. The CDR3 DNA reads TGCGCCAGCAGCTTGGGACACCAGGAGGAAAAACTGTTTTTT. This chain uses TRBV5-1 with TRBJ1-4; D ambiguous. The CDR3 spans 14 residues. CDR1 SGHRS and CDR2 YFSETQ come from the germline V gene. Between the trimmed V and J ends, which lost 0 bases and 8 bases, there was a span of 11 bases.